This entry features one TCR beta chain sequence. This sample was included in a study of blood T cell repertoires in COVID-19. CDR1 and CDR2 (germline): MNHEY, SMNVEV (reference sequence). The V gene lost 3 bases and the J gene lost 0 bases, with 12 bases spanning the gap. This CDR3 comprises 15 residues. In the source study's methods: Amplifying reference gene primers gave estimates of nucleated cell counts. The assay was immunoSEQ multiplex PCR, and TCRdb's table has in-frame clones only and misses some. V and J calls and clone size are those listed in that table; D and trimming were worked out from the DNA. The sample lists some 500,000 clones, roughly nine tenths seen once, with roughly 7.3% in the top ten. Seattle patient enrollment occurred during active infection, with longitudinal follow-up thereafter.

The sequence was obtained from a woman aged 50 to 60 with COVID-19, enrolled during active disease. This rearrangement joins TRBV27 to TRBJ2-7; no clear D. The sequenced material came from peripheral blood. The CDR3 region is CASSLAGSNSYEQYF. The DNA for the CDR3 is TGTGCCAGCAGTTTGGCAGGATCTAACTCCTACGAGCAGTACTTC.